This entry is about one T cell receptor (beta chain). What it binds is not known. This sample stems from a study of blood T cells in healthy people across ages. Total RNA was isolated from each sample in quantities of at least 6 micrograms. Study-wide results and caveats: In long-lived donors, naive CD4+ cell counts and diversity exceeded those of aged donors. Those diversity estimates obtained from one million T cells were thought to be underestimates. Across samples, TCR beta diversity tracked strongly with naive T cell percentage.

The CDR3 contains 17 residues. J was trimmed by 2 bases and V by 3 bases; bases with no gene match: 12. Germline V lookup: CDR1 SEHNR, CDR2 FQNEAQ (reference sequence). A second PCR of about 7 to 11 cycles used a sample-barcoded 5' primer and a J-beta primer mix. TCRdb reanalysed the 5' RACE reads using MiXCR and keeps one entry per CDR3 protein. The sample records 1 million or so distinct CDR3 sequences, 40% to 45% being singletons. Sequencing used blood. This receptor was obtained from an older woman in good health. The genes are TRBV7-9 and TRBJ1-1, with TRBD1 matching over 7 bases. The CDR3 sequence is CASSFRRDSLFNTEAFF. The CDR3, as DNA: TGTGCCAGCAGCTTCCGCCGGGACAGCTTATTCAACACTGAAGCTTTCTTT.